The present TCR beta chain was sequenced within a study of blood T cell repertoires in COVID-19. Looking at the study overall: Specimens from acute and convalescent COVID-19 originated in the United States, Italy and Spain.

Profiling relied on immunoSEQ multiplex PCR, and the TCRdb table lists in-frame clones only, not all of them. The data hold 200,000 to 250,000 clones, with just under 90% observed a single time. The CDR3 consists of 16 residues. Germline CDR1 is MDHEN and CDR2 is SYDVKM. V was clipped by 2 bases and J by 4 bases; unmatched bases: 8. Participants in the exposed group had met a COVID-19 case in the 2 weeks before joining the study. This receptor was taken from a man in his forties or fifties who had been exposed to COVID-19. Material for sequencing was PBMCs or T cells enriched from blood (not recorded which). This chain uses TRBV28 with TRBJ2-5, with 9 bases matching TRBD2. The chain's CDR3 is CASSLNRGGRGETQYF. The CDR3 nucleotides are TGTGCCAGCAGTTTAAACCGCGGCGGGAGGGGAGAGACCCAGTACTTC.